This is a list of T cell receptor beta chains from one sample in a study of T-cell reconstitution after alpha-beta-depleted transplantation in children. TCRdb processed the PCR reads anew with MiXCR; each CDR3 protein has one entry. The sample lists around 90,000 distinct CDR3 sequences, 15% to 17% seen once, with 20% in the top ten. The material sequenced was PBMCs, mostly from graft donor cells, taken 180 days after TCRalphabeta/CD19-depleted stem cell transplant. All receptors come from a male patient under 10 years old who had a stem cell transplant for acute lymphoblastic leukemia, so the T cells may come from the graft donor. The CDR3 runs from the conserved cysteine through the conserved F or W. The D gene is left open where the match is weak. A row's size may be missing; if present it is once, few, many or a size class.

CSARAPGTNEQFF	TGCAGTGCTAGAGCACCCGGGACAAATGAGCAGTTCTTC	TRBV20-1	TRBJ2-1	few	NA
CSARRMGQGATGANVLTF	TGCAGTGCCCGGCGGATGGGACAGGGGGCGACTGGGGCCAACGTCCTGACTTTC	TRBV20-1	TRBJ2-6	few	TRBD1
CASSAGGEGGYEQYF	TGCGCCAGCAGCGCGGGCGGGGAGGGAGGCTACGAGCAGTACTTC	TRBV5-1	TRBJ2-7	few	TRBD2
CASSLGDEDTEAFF	TGCGCCAGCAGCCTAGGGGATGAGGACACTGAAGCTTTCTTT	TRBV5-1	TRBJ1-1	NA	NA
CASSYSPWTAVEETQYF	TGTGCCAGCAGTTACTCCCCCTGGACAGCCGTCGAAGAGACCCAGTACTTC	TRBV6-5	TRBJ2-5	NA	NA
CASRGHTEAFF	TGTGCCAGCAGGGGGCACACTGAAGCTTTCTTT	TRBV6-2/TRBV6-3	TRBJ1-1	NA	NA
CASSALAGPDTQYF	TGTGCCAGCAGTGCTTTAGCGGGGCCAGATACGCAGTATTTT	TRBV6-1	TRBJ2-3	few	TRBD2
CASSWTGARTDTQYF	TGTGCCAGCAGTTGGACAGGGGCGCGCACAGATACGCAGTATTTT	TRBV6-5	TRBJ2-3	few	TRBD1
CATSVRRRGETQYF	TGTGCCACCTCCGTCAGAAGAAGGGGAGAGACCCAGTACTTC	TRBV15	TRBJ2-5	few	NA
CASSYSRETNTGELFF	TGTGCCAGCAGTTACTCCCGGGAGACGAACACCGGGGAGCTGTTTTTT	TRBV6-2/TRBV6-3	TRBJ2-2	many	NA
CASRAGTSGLTDTQYF	TGTGCCAGCAGGGCCGGGACTAGCGGTTTGACAGATACGCAGTATTTT	TRBV2	TRBJ2-3	NA	TRBD2
CASTPQGTLYEQYF	TGTGCCAGCACTCCCCAGGGGACTCTCTACGAGCAGTACTTC	TRBV6-1	TRBJ2-7	NA	NA
CASSMTPYGDEKLFF	TGTGCCAGCAGTATGACACCGTATGGGGATGAAAAACTGTTTTTT	TRBV6-1	TRBJ1-4	NA	NA
CASSAHTDTQYF	TGTGCCAGCAGCGCCCACACAGATACGCAGTATTTT	TRBV9	TRBJ2-3	few	NA
CASSPRGSNQPQHF	TGTGCCAGCAGCCCCAGGGGGAGCAATCAGCCCCAGCATTTT	TRBV7-2	TRBJ1-5	few	TRBD1
CSGKGQRGEAFF	TGCAGCGGTAAGGGCCAAAGAGGGGAAGCTTTCTTT	TRBV29-1	TRBJ1-1	NA	NA
CASSENRGLEGNEQFF	TGCGCCAGCAGTGAGAACCGAGGACTAGAGGGCAATGAGCAGTTCTTC	TRBV10-2	TRBJ2-1	medium-sized	TRBD2
CASSFGGSSYNSPLHF	TGTGCCAGCAGTTTCGGCGGTAGCTCCTATAATTCACCCCTCCACTTT	TRBV12-3/TRBV12-4	TRBJ1-6	NA	NA
CASSLLMSKGDTQYF	TGTGCCAGCAGTTTATTAATGTCGAAGGGGGATACGCAGTATTTT	TRBV27	TRBJ2-3	NA	NA
CASSSYRGRNEQFF	TGTGCCAGCAGTTCCTACAGGGGGCGGAATGAGCAGTTCTTC	TRBV12-3/TRBV12-4	TRBJ2-1	few	TRBD1
CASSSLLAGEETQYF	TGTGCCAGCAGTTCCCTGCTAGCGGGGGAAGAGACCCAGTACTTC	TRBV27	TRBJ2-5	few	TRBD2
CASSFFDRLKETQYF	TGTGCCAGCAGTTTTTTCGACAGGTTAAAAGAGACCCAGTACTTC	TRBV12-3/TRBV12-4	TRBJ2-5	many	NA
CATSTSWEAKNIQYF	TGTGCCACCAGCACCTCCTGGGAAGCCAAAAACATTCAGTACTTC	TRBV15	TRBJ2-4	few	NA
CASSGDRGANTEAFF	TGTGCCAGCAGTGGCGACAGGGGTGCGAACACTGAAGCTTTCTTT	TRBV25-1	TRBJ1-1	NA	TRBD1
CASLGGSPLAKNIQYF	TGCGCCAGCCTCGGAGGGAGCCCCTTAGCCAAAAACATTCAGTACTTC	TRBV10-2	TRBJ2-4	NA	NA
CSASARGRDTQYF	TGCAGTGCTAGTGCCAGGGGGCGAGATACGCAGTATTTT	TRBV20-1	TRBJ2-3	NA	TRBD1
CAGSLNIFGTGDDGQYF	TGTGCCGGCAGCTTAAATATCTTCGGGACAGGGGACGACGGACAGTACTTC	TRBV7-6	TRBJ2-7	NA	TRBD1
CSVEGGVGTEAFF	TGCAGCGTTGAGGGAGGGGTTGGCACTGAAGCTTTCTTT	TRBV29-1	TRBJ1-1	few	NA
CSVDRTGSYGYTF	TGCAGCGTTGATCGTACGGGAAGTTATGGCTACACCTTC	TRBV29-1	TRBJ1-2	few	NA
CASSLVGGGAYNEQFF	TGTGCCAGCAGCTTAGTAGGCGGGGGGGCCTACAATGAGCAGTTCTTC	TRBV7-2	TRBJ2-1	few	TRBD2
CASSLGQGGIQYF	TGCGCCAGCAGCTTGGGACAGGGAGGCATTCAGTACTTC	TRBV5-1	TRBJ2-4	many	NA
CAISTGTGIETQYF	TGTGCCATTTCGACCGGGACAGGGATAGAGACCCAGTACTTC	TRBV10-3	TRBJ2-5	many	TRBD1
CASSPDSNEQFF	TGCGCCAGCAGCCCCGATAGCAATGAGCAGTTCTTC	TRBV4-3	TRBJ2-1	few	NA
CASSLGGSPGGKLFF	TGTGCCAGCAGTTTAGGGGGCAGTCCGGGAGGGAAACTGTTTTTT	TRBV12-3/TRBV12-4	TRBJ1-4	NA	NA
CALRTGTTGELFF	TGTGCCTTACGGACAGGGACCACCGGGGAGCTGTTTTTT	TRBV30	TRBJ2-2	NA	TRBD1
CASSGDRGNQPQHF	TGTGCCAGCAGCGGGGACAGGGGAAATCAGCCCCAGCATTTT	TRBV7-9	TRBJ1-5	many	TRBD1